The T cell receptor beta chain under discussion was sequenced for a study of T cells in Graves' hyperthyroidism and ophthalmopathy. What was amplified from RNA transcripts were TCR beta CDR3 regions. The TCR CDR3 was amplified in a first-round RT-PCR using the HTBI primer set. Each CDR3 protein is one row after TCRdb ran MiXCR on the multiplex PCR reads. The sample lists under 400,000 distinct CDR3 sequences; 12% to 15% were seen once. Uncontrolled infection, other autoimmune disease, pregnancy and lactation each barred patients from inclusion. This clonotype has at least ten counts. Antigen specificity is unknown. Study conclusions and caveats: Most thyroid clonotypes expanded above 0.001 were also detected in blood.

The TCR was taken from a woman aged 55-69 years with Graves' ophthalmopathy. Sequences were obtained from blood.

In DNA, the CDR3 is TGTGCCAGCGGACAGTCCAGGATCTACGAGCAGTACTTC. It specifies CASGQSRIYEQYF. This sequence joins TRBV2 and TRBJ2-7; weak D call: TRBD1 (6 bases). Trimming pared 8 bases from V and 3 bases from J, leaving 14 bases between. The CDR3 runs to 13 residues. CDR1 is SNHLY, CDR2 FYNNEI, per germline.